The 8 T cell receptor beta chains reported below all come from one sample, sequenced in a study of identical twins. TCRdb used MiXCR to reprocess the 5' RACE reads, holding one entry per CDR3 protein. Among 420,000 or so distinct CDR3 sequences listed, 18% were seen once. The sample consisted of naive T cells sorted from blood. The receptors stem from a man in his forties or fifties in good health.

The chain uses TRBV20-1 and TRBJ2-2; D remains unclear. V was cut by 0 bases and J by 4 bases, with 9 bases left in between. CDR3 length equals 14 residues. Looked up from germline, CDR1 is DFQATT and CDR2 is SNEGSKA (reference sequence). Here the CDR3 DNA reads TGCAGTGCTAGAGATTTGTACGGCACCGGGGAGCTGTTTTTT. Protein: CSARDLYGTGELFF.

This clonotype was seen more than once but under ten times. This chain connects TRBV20-1 to TRBJ2-7, with D possibly being TRBD1 or TRBD2 (6 bases each). From germline, CDR1 is DFQATT and CDR2 SNEGSKA (reference sequence). The CDR3 length is 15 residues. V lost 5 bases to trimming and J lost 3 bases, with 20 bases between them. In DNA form, the CDR3 reads TGCAGTGCTTCTCAGGGGATTCGGAGGGTCTACGAGCAGTACTTC. Amino acid sequence: CSASQGIRRVYEQYF.

This clonotype was seen more than once but under ten times. The chain employs TRBV7-2 and TRBJ2-5; D possibly corresponds to TRBD2 (5 bases). Germline assignment: CDR1 SGHTA and CDR2 FQGNSA. The V end was cut by 4 bases, the J end by 4 bases, with 19 bases between. This CDR3 region has 16 residues. The CDR3 region is CASSSTLTSLPETQYF. CDR3 coding DNA: TGTGCCAGCAGCTCAACCCTCACTAGTCTTCCAGAGACCCAGTACTTC.

In this sample, this clonotype turned up a few times. The CDR3 DNA sequence: TGTGCCACCAGCAGGGGTGAGGGCGCAACGATGAACACCATATATTTT. This codes for CATSRGEGATMNTIYF. The chain couples TRBV15 to TRBJ1-3; D uncertain. V was pared by 3 bases and J by 7 bases, with 19 bases between. CDR1 LNHNV and CDR2 YYDKDF come from the germline V gene (reference sequence). The CDR3 sequence is 16 residues long. The complete variable domain, with remaining parts taken from reference TRBV15 and TRBJ1-3, reads DAMVIQNPRYQVTQFGKPVTLSCSQTLNHNVMYWYQQKSSQAPKLLFHYYDKDFNNEADTPDNFQSRRPNTSFCFLDIRSPGLGDTAMYLCATSRGEGATMNTIYFGEGSWLTVV.

CDR3 sequence (DNA): TGTGCCAGCAGCTTGTCCGGGCCAGGGACCCAGTACTTC. This codes for CASSLSGPGTQYF. The chain joins TRBV11-1 to TRBJ2-5; D is unresolved. Germline-derived CDR1 and CDR2 are SGHAT and FQDESV (reference sequence). This CDR3 has 13 residues. V lost 3 bases, J lost 7 bases, and 12 bases lay in between.

This clonotype was recorded a few times. The chain has TRBV9 and TRBJ2-3, with TRBD2 matching 8 bases. Germline V CDR1 and CDR2: SGDLS, YYNGEE. The CDR3 totals 16 residues. V dropped 0 bases and J dropped 5; count of bases not matched to a gene: 8. CDR3 amino acids: CASSVALGLAGDTQYF. CDR3 nucleotides: TGTGCCAGCAGCGTAGCCCTCGGGCTAGCGGGAGATACGCAGTATTTT. Based on the CDR3 plus reference TRBV9 and TRBJ2-3, the full variable domain is DSGVTQTPKHLITATGQRVTLRCSPRSGDLSVYWYQQSLDQGLQFLIQYYNGEERAKGNILERFSAQQFPDLHSELNLSSLELGDSALYFCASSVALGLAGDTQYFGPGTRLTVL.

This clonotype appeared a few times. V usage is TRBV20-1 and J usage is TRBJ2-1, with 9 bases aligning to TRBD2. With 3 bases clipped from V and 3 bases from J, the junction kept 0 bases outside the gene matches. Germline V gene lookup returns CDR1 DFQATT and CDR2 SNEGSKA (reference sequence). The CDR3 is made up of 13 amino acids. The CDR3 sequence is CSASSGSYNEQFF. The DNA of the CDR3 is TGCAGTGCTAGTAGCGGGAGCTACAATGAGCAGTTCTTC.

This clonotype was detected a few times. The chain links TRBV20-1 to TRBJ2-1, with a weak D call TRBD1 (6 bases). V gave up 3 bases and J gave up 9 bases, with 12 bases separating them. The CDR3 is made up of 12 amino acids. Germline V gene sequence: CDR1 DFQATT, CDR2 SNEGSKA (reference sequence). CDR3 region: CSARDLRGEQFF. CDR3 nucleotides: TGCAGTGCTAGGGATCTCAGGGGTGAGCAGTTCTTC.